These T cell receptor beta chains were read from a single sample in a study of T cell changes during pregnancy in multiple sclerosis. The protocol was immunoSEQ multiplex PCR, while the TCRdb copy is restricted to in-frame clones and leaves out a portion. The sample holds approximately 80,000 clones, about 94% seen once. This material consisted of peripheral blood, taken in the third trimester of pregnancy. These receptors were collected from a female donor with multiple sclerosis, enrolled in a pregnancy study. Both conserved end residues are part of each CDR3. The D gene is left open where the match is weak. Rows may omit the clone size; those that give it use once, few, many or a size class.

abundance: NA
v_gene: TRBV4-1
d_gene: NA
j_gene: TRBJ1-3
CDR3aa: CASSHVQGARNTIYF
CDR3nt: TGCGCCAGCAGCCATGTTCAGGGCGCCAGAAACACCATATATTTT

abundance: NA
v_gene: TRBV9
d_gene: NA
j_gene: TRBJ1-2
CDR3aa: CASSVGEGLANYGYTF
CDR3nt: TGTGCCAGCAGCGTAGGGGAGGGATTAGCTAACTATGGCTACACCTTC

abundance: NA
v_gene: TRBV19
d_gene: TRBD1
j_gene: TRBJ1-1
CDR3aa: CASKRQGASEAFF
CDR3nt: TGTGCCAGCAAACGACAGGGGGCGAGTGAAGCTTTCTTT

abundance: NA
v_gene: TRBV6-5
d_gene: NA
j_gene: TRBJ2-1
CDR3aa: CASSYVGVPYNEQFF
CDR3nt: TGTGCCAGCAGTTACGTAGGAGTGCCCTACAATGAGCAGTTCTTC

abundance: NA
v_gene: TRBV5-1
d_gene: TRBD2
j_gene: TRBJ2-1
CDR3aa: CASSLGTSGIDEQFF
CDR3nt: TGCGCCAGCAGCTTGGGGACTAGCGGTATCGATGAGCAGTTCTTC

abundance: NA
v_gene: TRBV27
d_gene: TRBD1
j_gene: TRBJ2-7
CDR3aa: CAAGTAVHEQYF
CDR3nt: TGTGCCGCCGGGACAGCAGTTCACGAGCAGTACTTC

abundance: NA
v_gene: TRBV10-2
d_gene: NA
j_gene: TRBJ2-7
CDR3aa: CATPIPGIRNEQYF
CDR3nt: TGCGCCACCCCCATTCCAGGGATTCGGAACGAGCAGTACTTC

abundance: NA
v_gene: TRBV5-4
d_gene: TRBD2
j_gene: TRBJ2-2
CDR3aa: CASSLAGRVNTGELFF
CDR3nt: TGTGCCAGCAGCTTGGCCGGGAGGGTGAACACCGGGGAGCTGTTTTTT

abundance: once
v_gene: TRBV5-1
d_gene: TRBD2
j_gene: TRBJ2-5
CDR3aa: CASSLGAGAQETQYF
CDR3nt: TGCGCCAGCAGCTTGGGAGCGGGAGCTCAAGAGACCCAGTACTTC

abundance: NA
v_gene: TRBV6-5
d_gene: TRBD1
j_gene: TRBJ2-2
CDR3aa: CAGRTGRYTGELFF
CDR3nt: TGTGCCGGTAGGACAGGGAGGTACACCGGGGAGCTGTTTTTT

abundance: few
v_gene: TRBV10-3
d_gene: TRBD1
j_gene: TRBJ1-1
CDR3aa: CAISGAGGNTEAFF
CDR3nt: TGTGCCATCAGTGGGGCAGGGGGGAACACTGAAGCTTTCTTT

abundance: NA
v_gene: TRBV27
d_gene: TRBD1
j_gene: TRBJ1-2
CDR3aa: CASSFQGAGYGYTF
CDR3nt: TGTGCCAGCAGTTTCCAGGGGGCGGGCTATGGCTACACCTTC

abundance: NA
v_gene: TRBV14
d_gene: NA
j_gene: TRBJ1-3
CDR3aa: CASSLHGGSGNTIYF
CDR3nt: TGTGCCAGCAGCCTTCACGGGGGCTCTGGAAACACCATATATTTT

abundance: NA
v_gene: TRBV5-1
d_gene: TRBD1
j_gene: TRBJ1-4
CDR3aa: CASSLGQGNEKLFF
CDR3nt: TGCGCCAGCAGCTTGGGACAGGGCAATGAAAAACTGTTTTTT

abundance: NA
v_gene: TRBV4-1
d_gene: NA
j_gene: TRBJ1-3
CDR3aa: CASSAGLVSGNTIYF
CDR3nt: TGCGCCAGCAGCGCGGGGTTGGTCTCTGGAAACACCATATATTTT

abundance: NA
v_gene: TRBV21-1
d_gene: NA
j_gene: TRBJ1-2
CDR3aa: CASSKGQGCGYTF
CDR3nt: TGTGCCAGCAGCAAAGGACAGGGCTGTGGCTACACCTTC

abundance: NA
v_gene: TRBV7-6
d_gene: TRBD2
j_gene: TRBJ2-5
CDR3aa: CASSSPRPTGGETQYF
CDR3nt: TGTGCCAGCAGCTCACCCAGACCGACGGGGGGAGAGACCCAGTACTTC

abundance: NA
v_gene: TRBV6-5
d_gene: TRBD1
j_gene: TRBJ1-6
CDR3aa: CASSLGQGNSPLHF
CDR3nt: TGTGCCAGCAGTTTGGGACAGGGGAATTCACCCCTCCACTTT

abundance: NA
v_gene: TRBV19
d_gene: NA
j_gene: TRBJ2-3
CDR3aa: CASSIPGTSTDTQYF
CDR3nt: TGTGCCAGTAGTATTCCAGGAACTAGCACAGATACGCAGTATTTT

abundance: NA
v_gene: TRBV9
d_gene: NA
j_gene: TRBJ2-7
CDR3aa: CASSLDSLYYEQYF
CDR3nt: TGTGCCAGCAGCCTCGACTCCCTCTACTACGAGCAGTACTTC

abundance: NA
v_gene: TRBV7-3
d_gene: NA
j_gene: TRBJ2-2
CDR3aa: CASSLPSGLLTGELFF
CDR3nt: TGTGCCAGCAGCTTACCCTCGGGACTCTTAACCGGGGAGCTGTTTTTT

abundance: NA
v_gene: TRBV2
d_gene: TRBD1
j_gene: TRBJ2-7
CDR3aa: CASSAGTGYTYEQYF
CDR3nt: TGTGCCAGCAGCGCCGGGACAGGATATACCTACGAGCAGTACTTC

abundance: NA
v_gene: TRBV7-9
d_gene: NA
j_gene: TRBJ2-3
CDR3aa: CASTGGNTDTQYF
CDR3nt: TGTGCCAGTACCGGGGGAAACACAGATACGCAGTATTTT

abundance: NA
v_gene: TRBV12-2
d_gene: NA
j_gene: TRBJ2-3
CDR3aa: CASRLGGAVRDPQYF
CDR3nt: TGTGCAAGTCGCTTGGGAGGGGCGGTGCGGGACCCGCAGTATTTT

abundance: NA
v_gene: TRBV13
d_gene: TRBD2
j_gene: TRBJ2-5
CDR3aa: CASSPGGGATQYF
CDR3nt: TGTGCCAGCAGCCCTGGGGGGGGAGCGACCCAGTACTTC

abundance: NA
v_gene: TRBV5-4
d_gene: NA
j_gene: TRBJ1-4
CDR3aa: CASSLAGTTHEKLFF
CDR3nt: TGTGCCAGCAGCTTGGCGGGGACAACCCATGAAAAACTGTTTTTT

abundance: NA
v_gene: TRBV11-2
d_gene: TRBD1
j_gene: TRBJ1-2
CDR3aa: CATSRLGTGRRGYTF
CDR3nt: TGTGCCACCTCACGTTTAGGGACAGGGAGAAGGGGCTACACCTTC

abundance: NA
v_gene: TRBV4-1
d_gene: NA
j_gene: TRBJ2-5
CDR3aa: CASSQDDEETQYF
CDR3nt: TGCGCCAGCAGCCAAGATGATGAGGAGACCCAGTACTTC

abundance: NA
v_gene: TRBV6-6
d_gene: TRBD1
j_gene: TRBJ2-5
CDR3aa: CASSKTLSDRQETQYF
CDR3nt: TGTGCCAGCAGCAAGACCTTATCGGACAGGCAAGAGACCCAGTACTTC

abundance: NA
v_gene: TRBV7-2
d_gene: TRBD1
j_gene: TRBJ1-1
CDR3aa: CASSLGTGSAFF
CDR3nt: TGTGCCAGCAGCTTAGGGACAGGGAGTGCTTTCTTT

abundance: once
v_gene: TRBV5-6
d_gene: NA
j_gene: TRBJ1-1
CDR3aa: CATTTGVGEAFF
CDR3nt: TGTGCCACCACGACAGGTGTTGGAGAAGCTTTCTTT

abundance: NA
v_gene: TRBV18
d_gene: TRBD1
j_gene: TRBJ1-1
CDR3aa: CASSPLRGRTEAFF
CDR3nt: TGTGCCAGCTCACCACTCAGGGGGCGGACTGAAGCTTTCTTT

abundance: few
v_gene: TRBV15
d_gene: TRBD2
j_gene: TRBJ2-5
CDR3aa: CATSRGGTSGGGETQYF
CDR3nt: TGTGCCACCAGCAGAGGAGGGACTAGCGGGGGTGGGGAGACCCAGTACTTC

abundance: NA
v_gene: TRBV9
d_gene: NA
j_gene: TRBJ1-1
CDR3aa: CASSAEGVTEAFF
CDR3nt: TGTGCCAGCAGCGCAGAGGGGGTAACTGAAGCTTTCTTT

abundance: NA
v_gene: TRBV15
d_gene: NA
j_gene: TRBJ1-1
CDR3aa: CATSRDPRRGGGTEAFF
CDR3nt: TGTGCCACCAGCAGAGATCCGAGGCGGGGGGGAGGGACTGAAGCTTTCTTT

abundance: NA
v_gene: TRBV5-4
d_gene: NA
j_gene: TRBJ2-1
CDR3aa: CASSLFGGSLYNEQFF
CDR3nt: TGTGCCAGCAGCTTGTTCGGGGGATCGCTTTACAATGAGCAGTTCTTC

abundance: NA
v_gene: TRBV13
d_gene: TRBD2
j_gene: TRBJ2-1
CDR3aa: CASSSSSGGGPFSYNEQFF
CDR3nt: TGTGCCAGCAGCTCCAGTAGCGGGGGGGGCCCCTTCTCCTACAATGAGCAGTTCTTC

abundance: NA
v_gene: TRBV7-9
d_gene: NA
j_gene: TRBJ2-3
CDR3aa: CASSPSGEVFSYTQYF
CDR3nt: TGTGCCAGCAGCCCCTCTGGCGAGGTCTTTTCATATACGCAGTATTTT

abundance: NA
v_gene: TRBV6-5
d_gene: TRBD1
j_gene: TRBJ2-7
CDR3aa: CASSLGTGPYEQYF
CDR3nt: TGTGCCAGCAGTTTAGGGACAGGCCCCTACGAGCAGTACTTC

abundance: NA
v_gene: TRBV27
d_gene: TRBD2
j_gene: TRBJ2-7
CDR3aa: CASSPPGGGDSYEQYF
CDR3nt: TGTGCCAGCAGTCCCCCGGGGGGGGGCGATTCCTACGAGCAGTACTTC

abundance: once
v_gene: TRBV6-1
d_gene: TRBD1
j_gene: TRBJ2-7
CDR3aa: CASSERGQSYEQYF
CDR3nt: TGTGCCAGCAGTGAAAGGGGGCAGTCCTACGAGCAGTACTTC

abundance: NA
v_gene: TRBV11-2
d_gene: NA
j_gene: TRBJ2-7
CDR3aa: CASSLIPGDTYEQYF
CDR3nt: TGTGCCAGCAGCTTAATCCCCGGGGACACCTACGAGCAGTACTTC

abundance: few
v_gene: TRBV6-6
d_gene: TRBD2
j_gene: TRBJ2-1
CDR3aa: CASSYTSGAYNEQFF
CDR3nt: TGTGCCAGCAGTTACACTAGCGGGGCCTACAATGAGCAGTTCTTC

abundance: NA
v_gene: TRBV18
d_gene: TRBD2
j_gene: TRBJ2-3
CDR3aa: CASSGKTPGLGADTQYF
CDR3nt: TGTGCCAGCTCGGGCAAGACGCCGGGACTAGGGGCAGATACGCAGTATTTT

abundance: NA
v_gene: TRBV7-9
d_gene: NA
j_gene: TRBJ2-5
CDR3aa: CASSLGEDFQETQYF
CDR3nt: TGTGCCAGCAGCTTAGGTGAGGACTTCCAAGAGACCCAGTACTTC

abundance: NA
v_gene: TRBV6-1
d_gene: NA
j_gene: TRBJ2-3
CDR3aa: CASSLRDHTDTQYF
CDR3nt: TGTGCCAGCAGCTTGCGGGACCACACAGATACGCAGTATTTT

abundance: NA
v_gene: TRBV6-1
d_gene: TRBD2
j_gene: TRBJ2-1
CDR3aa: CASSDMSGGAFNEQFF
CDR3nt: TGTGCCAGCAGTGACATGAGCGGGGGGGCCTTCAATGAGCAGTTCTTC

abundance: NA
v_gene: TRBV29-1
d_gene: NA
j_gene: TRBJ2-7
CDR3aa: CSARKEGYEQYF
CDR3nt: TGCAGCGCCCGAAAGGAGGGCTACGAGCAGTACTTC

abundance: NA
v_gene: TRBV4-1
d_gene: NA
j_gene: TRBJ2-7
CDR3aa: CASSQELPYEQYF
CDR3nt: TGCGCCAGCAGCCAAGAACTGCCCTACGAGCAGTACTTC

abundance: once
v_gene: TRBV7-9
d_gene: TRBD2
j_gene: TRBJ2-5
CDR3aa: CASSYTSGGNQETQYF
CDR3nt: TGTGCCAGCAGCTACACTAGCGGGGGGAATCAAGAGACCCAGTACTTC